The clone carrying this TCR beta chain was seen more than once but under ten times. A much larger clone sits a single nucleotide away, making a read error possible. The data originate from a study of human T cells and chemical hapten exposure. Study in general: Patch tests put 0.01% DPC on the upper back, and the results were checked at 6 days.

Germline V lookup: CDR1 SGHDT, CDR2 YYEEEE. V lost 5 bases and J 1 base, leaving 6 bases between the germline ends. The CDR3 extends over 12 amino acids. Library preparation tagged each individual cDNA molecule with a unique molecular identifier. TCRdb reprocessed the RACE reads via MiXCR and lists one record per CDR3 protein. This repertoire shows 300,000 to 400,000 distinct CDR3 sequences, 4.5% to 6% found once; its top ten account for 2% to 3%. The time point is: pre-sensitization, week 0. The treatment is: therapeutic diphenylcyclopropenone sensitization with weekly scalp DPC. In every case, blood was obtained before the patch test was applied.

The V call is TRBV5-6, the J call TRBJ2-5; D remains unclear. This sample comprised whole blood, obtained in connection with sensitization to the hapten diphenylcyclopropenone (DPC). The source of this sequence is a woman between 45 and 65 years old with alopecia areata. Some clones in this sample may be carry-over from other donors' samples. The CDR3 loop reads CASSWSQETQYF. The CDR3 nucleotides are TGTGCCAGCAGTTGGAGCCAAGAGACCCAGTACTTC.